This note documents a single T cell receptor beta chain sequence. Its antigen is still unknown. Target depth was 1 in 200,000 to 1 in 1 million T cells, about 10x per clonotype. Data came from immunoSEQ multiplex PCR; TCRdb stores just in-frame clones and leaves some out. In the table there are 150,000 or so clones, roughly 86% of which are singletons. The source of the sample is a study of cytotoxic CD8 clonotypes in ibrutinib-treated CLL. In the study overall: In all, roughly 11 patients were relapsed/refractory, approximately 16 were treatment-naive and approximately 17 were IGHV unmutated. Study-wide findings and caveats: Patients with sustained remission and those progressing were sampled at differing times.

The CDR3 consists of 15 residues. With 5 bases removed from V and 4 bases from J, the gap between germline ends came to 17 bases. Germline CDR1 and CDR2: KGHSH and LQKENI. The chain combines TRBV18 with TRBJ1-2, with D tentatively TRBD1 (6 bases). The source is a human donor with chronic lymphocytic leukemia. The sequenced sample was PBMCs, obtained after 12 months of ibrutinib treatment. DNA for the CDR3: TGTGCCAGCTCAGAGACGGGGGGCAAGGGCTATGGCTACACCTTC. This encodes CASSETGGKGYGYTF.